This T cell receptor beta chain was identified during a study of T cells after yellow fever vaccination. TCRdb re-analysed the 5' RACE reads in MiXCR, keeping a single row per CDR3 protein. This table has 300,000 to 350,000 distinct CDR3 sequences, around 4.5% appearing once. Sequenced material: PBMCs, taken 15 days after the yellow fever booster vaccination. The TCR was taken from a man between 18 and 29 years old who received the YFV17D yellow fever vaccine.

Written as DNA, the CDR3 is TGTGCCAGCAGCTTAGGGGGGGTACGAGAGACCCAGTACTTC. Amino acid sequence: CASSLGGVRETQYF. The chain couples TRBV7-2 to TRBJ2-5; perhaps TRBD2 as D (6 bases). Looked up from germline, CDR1 is SGHTA and CDR2 is FQGNSA. Between the trimmed V and J ends, which lost 1 base and 4 bases, there was a span of 10 bases. The CDR3 extends over 14 amino acids.